A selection of T cell receptor beta chains follows, all from one sample in a study of blood T cell repertoires in COVID-19. The table came from immunoSEQ multiplex PCR; TCRdb's copy has only in-frame clones and leaves some out. The table records roughly 180,000 clones, about 83% of them present only once. The sequenced sample consisted of peripheral blood. These receptors all come from a middle-aged man who had recovered from COVID-19. The CDR3 runs from the conserved cysteine through the conserved F or W. A D gene is named only where the DNA matches it firmly. Clone size is stated in some rows and not others, as once, few, many or a class when expanded.

. | TRBJ2-5 | TRBV7-6 | . | CASSFWGYSEETQYF | TGTGCCAGCAGCTTCTGGGGCTATTCAGAAGAGACCCAGTACTTC
. | TRBJ2-1 | TRBV11-2 | . | CASSRSGVSYNEQFF | TGTGCCAGCAGCCGTAGCGGAGTCTCCTACAATGAGCAGTTCTTC
. | TRBJ2-7 | TRBV28 | once | CASSPDTYQLGLRYEQYF | TGTGCCAGCAGTCCCGACACGTACCAATTAGGACTCCGCTACGAGCAGTACTTC
TRBD1 | TRBJ2-7 | TRBV4-1 | . | CASRRLPGQGGYEQYF | TGCGCCAGCAGGCGACTTCCGGGACAGGGCGGGTACGAGCAGTACTTC
TRBD1 | TRBJ2-7 | TRBV3-1/TRBV3-2 | . | CASSQATGGGYEQYF | TGTGCCAGCAGCCAAGCTACAGGGGGCGGGTACGAGCAGTACTTC
TRBD1 | TRBJ2-1 | TRBV9 | . | CASSVNRGRYNEQFF | TGTGCCAGCAGCGTAAACAGGGGGCGATACAATGAGCAGTTCTTC
. | TRBJ1-2 | TRBV30 | once | CASENYGYTF | TGTGCCTCGGAGAACTATGGCTACACCTTC
TRBD2 | TRBJ2-5 | TRBV3-1/TRBV3-2 | . | CASSQGGRGQQETQYF | TGTGCCAGCAGCCAAGGCGGGAGAGGGCAGCAAGAGACCCAGTACTTC
TRBD1 | TRBJ1-2 | TRBV19 | . | CASSLSRGRGPFGVHGYTF | TGTGCCAGTAGTCTCTCCCGCGGCAGGGGGCCTTTTGGGGTCCATGGCTACACCTTC
. | TRBJ2-3 | TRBV10-3 | . | CASRGFSDTQYF | TGTGCCAGCCGGGGGTTTTCGGATACGCAGTATTTT
. | TRBJ2-5 | TRBV10-3 | . | CAISEPPGGETQYF | TGTGCCATCAGTGAGCCCCCCGGGGGAGAGACCCAGTACTTC
. | TRBJ2-7 | TRBV19 | . | CASSIPGGAGGEQYF | TGTGCCAGTAGTATACCTGGAGGGGCCGGGGGCGAGCAGTACTTC
. | TRBJ2-3 | TRBV6-6 | . | CASSSDIHITDTQYF | TGTGCCAGCAGTTCAGACATACATATCACAGATACGCAGTATTTT
TRBD1 | TRBJ2-7 | TRBV7-9 | . | CASSRGSGTGGHEQYF | TGTGCCAGCAGTCGGGGTAGCGGGACAGGGGGACACGAGCAGTACTTC
TRBD2 | TRBJ2-5 | TRBV3-1/TRBV3-2 | . | CASSRILSGEETQYF | TGTGCCAGCAGCCGGATTCTTAGCGGGGAGGAGACCCAGTACTTC
. | TRBJ1-2 | TRBV28 | . | CASKTGRYGYGYTF | TGTGCCAGCAAGACAGGACGCTATGGCTATGGCTACACCTTC
. | TRBJ2-1 | TRBV7-9 | . | CASSPPLRLNEQFF | TGTGCCAGCAGCCCGCCCCTGAGGCTCAATGAGCAGTTCTTC
. | TRBJ2-2 | TRBV9 | once | CASSIGTTNTGELFF | TGTGCCAGCAGCATAGGGACAACGAACACCGGGGAGCTGTTTTTT
. | TRBJ1-4 | TRBV11-2 | . | CASSLALQVTTNEKLFF | TGTGCCAGCAGCTTAGCGCTGCAGGTCACAACTAATGAAAAACTGTTTTTT
TRBD1 | TRBJ2-2 | TRBV3-1/TRBV3-2 | once | CASSRVTGGIFTGELFF | TGTGCCAGCAGCCGGGTGACAGGGGGAATCTTCACCGGGGAGCTGTTTTTT
. | TRBJ2-7 | TRBV12-3/TRBV12-4 | . | CASSSGSEQYF | TGTGCCAGCAGCTCAGGATCCGAGCAGTACTTC
. | TRBJ1-5 | TRBV5-8 | few | CASSLGGQGFQPQHF | TGTGCCAGCAGCTTGGGAGGCCAGGGCTTTCAGCCCCAGCATTTT
TRBD2 | TRBJ2-7 | TRBV29-1 | . | CSVEEASGSYEQYF | TGCAGCGTTGAAGAGGCTAGCGGGTCCTACGAGCAGTACTTC
TRBD1 | TRBJ2-7 | TRBV6-6 | . | CASSLTGTGVHEQYF | TGTGCCAGCAGTTTAACCGGGACAGGGGTCCACGAGCAGTACTTC
. | TRBJ2-5 | TRBV15 | once | CATSRGYREETQYF | TGTGCCACCAGCAGAGGATACAGGGAAGAGACCCAGTACTTC
TRBD1 | TRBJ1-1 | TRBV6-2/TRBV6-3 | . | CASSGQGSRTEAFF | TGTGCCAGCAGCGGACAGGGGAGTCGCACTGAAGCTTTCTTT
TRBD1 | TRBJ2-2 | TRBV19 | . | CASSIRGPNTGELFF | TGTGCCAGTAGTATCAGGGGGCCGAACACCGGGGAGCTGTTTTTT
. | TRBJ2-7 | TRBV5-5 | . | CASSLGWARSYEQYF | TGTGCCAGCAGCTTGGGGTGGGCAAGGTCCTACGAGCAGTACTTC
TRBD2 | TRBJ2-7 | TRBV7-2 | . | CASSPKTSGVYEQYF | TGTGCCAGCAGCCCTAAGACTAGCGGGGTCTACGAGCAGTACTTC
TRBD2 | TRBJ2-3 | TRBV10-3 | . | CAIRLAGANTDTQYF | TGTGCCATCAGGCTAGCGGGAGCTAACACAGATACGCAGTATTTT
TRBD1 | TRBJ1-6 | TRBV11-2 | . | CASSLVSTGSYNSPLHF | TGTGCCAGCAGCTTAGTTTCGACAGGGTCCTATAATTCACCCCTCCACTTT
TRBD2 | TRBJ2-1 | TRBV9 | . | CASSPGPSGRSPDEQFF | TGTGCCAGCAGCCCAGGCCCTAGCGGGAGGTCCCCGGATGAGCAGTTCTTC
TRBD1 | TRBJ2-1 | TRBV28 | . | CASSLGDRGRNEQFF | TGTGCCAGCAGTTTAGGCGACAGGGGTCGGAATGAGCAGTTCTTC
. | TRBJ2-7 | TRBV19 | few | CASSGEGYEQYF | TGTGCCAGTAGTGGAGAGGGCTACGAGCAGTACTTC
TRBD1 | TRBJ2-4 | TRBV3-1/TRBV3-2 | . | CASSRGTALAKNIQYF | TGTGCCAGCAGCCGAGGGACAGCCCTAGCCAAAAACATTCAGTACTTC
. | TRBJ1-6 | TRBV18 | few | CASSHAGKNNSPLHF | TGTGCCAGCTCCCATGCCGGGAAAAATAATTCACCCCTCCACTTT
. | TRBJ2-2 | TRBV19 | . | CASSISGLGGELFF | TGTGCCAGTAGTATCTCAGGGTTAGGCGGGGAGCTGTTTTTT
. | TRBJ2-7 | TRBV30 | . | CAWSTGTGSYEQYF | TGTGCCTGGAGTACAGGGACGGGTTCCTACGAGCAGTACTTC